This TCR beta chain emerged from a study of B cell selection in AIRE deficiency. Trimming at V came to 5 bases and at J to 1 base, leaving 6 bases not matched to a gene. There are 15 residues in the CDR3. Germline-derived CDR1 and CDR2 are WNHNN and SYGVQD (reference sequence). In regard to this clone: The antigen remains unidentified.

Study observations and caveats: CDR3s were shorter in shared Treg sequences, reflecting few non-templated nucleotide insertions. Healthy donors alone shared 30% to 35% of 4,000 or so Treg sequences; patients alone approximately 9.3%. About 33% of healthy-donor shared Treg TCRbeta sequences appeared in patient Tconv cells.

Sorted regulatory T cells were CD4-positive, CD25-high and CD127-low or negative. In the source study's methods: Treg pools: some 5x10^4 distinct patient, some 90,000 donor TCRbeta sequences. The data were produced by immunoSEQ multiplex PCR, yet TCRdb's version contains in-frame clones alone and is incomplete. The V and J calls and the clone size are those of that table, but D and trimming were determined from the DNA. The sample has 20,000 to 30,000 clones; roughly 90% are singletons. Sequences were obtained from CD4+CD25+ Tregs sorted from PBMCs. This TCR was recovered from a human donor in good health. The V and J genes are TRBV10-1 and TRBJ2-3; TRBD2 matches 7 bases. The DNA for the CDR3 is TGCGCCAGCAGTAGGACTAGAGGTGGCACAGATACGCAGTATTTT. Encoded protein: CASSRTRGGTDTQYF.